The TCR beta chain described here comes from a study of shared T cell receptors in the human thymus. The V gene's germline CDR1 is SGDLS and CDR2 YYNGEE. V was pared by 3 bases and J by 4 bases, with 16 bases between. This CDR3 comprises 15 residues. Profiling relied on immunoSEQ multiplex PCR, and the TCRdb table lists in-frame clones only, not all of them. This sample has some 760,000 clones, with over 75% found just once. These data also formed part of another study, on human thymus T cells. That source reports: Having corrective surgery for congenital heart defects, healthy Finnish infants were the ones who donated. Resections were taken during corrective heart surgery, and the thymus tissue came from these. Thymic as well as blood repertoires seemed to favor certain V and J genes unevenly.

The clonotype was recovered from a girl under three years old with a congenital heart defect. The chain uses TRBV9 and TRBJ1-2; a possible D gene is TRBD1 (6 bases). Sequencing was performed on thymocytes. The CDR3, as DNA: TGTGCCAGCAGCGGACGGGACACCGGTGGCTATGGCTACACCTTC. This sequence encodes CASSGRDTGGYGYTF.